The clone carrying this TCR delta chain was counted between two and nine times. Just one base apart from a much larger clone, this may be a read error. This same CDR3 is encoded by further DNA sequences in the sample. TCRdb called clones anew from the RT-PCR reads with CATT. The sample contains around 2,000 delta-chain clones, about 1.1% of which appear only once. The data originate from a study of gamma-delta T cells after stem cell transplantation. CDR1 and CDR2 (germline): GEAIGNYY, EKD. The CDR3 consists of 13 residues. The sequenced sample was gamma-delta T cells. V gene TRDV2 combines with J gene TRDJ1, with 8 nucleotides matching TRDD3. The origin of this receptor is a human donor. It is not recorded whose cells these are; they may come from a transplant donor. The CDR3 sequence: CACVLLGAKKLIF. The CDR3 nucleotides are TGTGCTTGTGTACTACTGGGGGCTAAGAAACTCATCTTT.